This T cell receptor beta chain was profiled in a study of early T cells in non-severe SARS-CoV-2 infection. Study-level information: It was bulk RNA from unsorted whole blood that was sequenced, and the chains were unpaired.

Molecules of cDNA were individually given unique molecular identifiers that were attached to them. One entry per CDR3 protein results from TCRdb running MiXCR on the 5' RACE reads. The table has roughly 50,000 distinct CDR3 sequences, almost 9.5% seen once. Trimming pared 0 bases from V and 6 bases from J, leaving 9 bases between. The CDR3 is made up of 12 amino acids. Per the germline V gene, CDR1 is SQVTM and CDR2 is ANQGSEA. This clonotype was observed many times. The rearrangement joins TRBV29-1 to TRBJ2-7, with a possible D match to TRBD2 (5 bases). Sequencing input: whole blood. This TCR derives from an adult who was a healthcare worker with PCR-confirmed SARS-CoV-2 infection or an uninfected control (not recorded which). The chain's CDR3 is CSVEDPGSEQYF. Here the CDR3 DNA reads TGCAGCGTTGAAGATCCGGGGTCCGAGCAGTACTTC.